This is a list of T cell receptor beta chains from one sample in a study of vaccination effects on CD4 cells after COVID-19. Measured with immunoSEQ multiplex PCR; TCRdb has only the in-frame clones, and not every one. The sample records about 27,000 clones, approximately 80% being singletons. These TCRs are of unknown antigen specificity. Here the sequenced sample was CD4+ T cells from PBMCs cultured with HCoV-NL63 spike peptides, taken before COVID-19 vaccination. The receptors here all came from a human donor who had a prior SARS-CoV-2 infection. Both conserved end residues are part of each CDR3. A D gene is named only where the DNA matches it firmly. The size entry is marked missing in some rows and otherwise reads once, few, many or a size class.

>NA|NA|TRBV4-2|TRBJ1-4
TGTGCCAGCAGCCAAGAGATGCACCAGGGCGAAAAACTGTTTTTT
CASSQEMHQGEKLFF
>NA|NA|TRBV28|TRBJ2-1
TGTGCCAGCAGATTAGCGACAGCCTACAATGAGCAGTTCTTC
CASRLATAYNEQFF
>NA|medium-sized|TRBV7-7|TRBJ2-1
TGTGCTAGCAGCCCGGACAGATACAATGAGCAGTTCTTC
CASSPDRYNEQFF
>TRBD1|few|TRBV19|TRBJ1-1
TGTGCCAGTAGTATTGGACAGGGCTTGAACACTGAAGCTTTCTTT
CASSIGQGLNTEAFF
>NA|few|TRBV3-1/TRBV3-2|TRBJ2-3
TGTGCCAGCAGCCAAGATTGGCGTCCAAGCACAGATACGCAGTATTTT
CASSQDWRPSTDTQYF
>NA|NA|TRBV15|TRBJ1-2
TGTGCCACCAGCACGACAAGGGGTACTGCCTATGGCTACACCTTC
CATSTTRGTAYGYTF
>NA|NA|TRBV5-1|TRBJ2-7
TGCGCCAGCTGCGACAAGGGTCTCGAGCAGTACTTC
CASCDKGLEQYF
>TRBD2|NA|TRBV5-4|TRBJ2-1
TGTGCCAGCAGCTTGGTTTCGCGGGAGGGCAATGAGCAGTTCTTC
CASSLVSREGNEQFF
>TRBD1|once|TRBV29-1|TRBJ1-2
TGCAGCGCACTAGTAGGTCAGGGGGGCTATGGCTACACCTTC
CSALVGQGGYGYTF
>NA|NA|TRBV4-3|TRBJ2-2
TGCGCCAGCAGCCAAGAACTGTGGGCCCGCGCCGGGGAGCTGTTTTTT
CASSQELWARAGELFF